Listed below are T cell receptor beta chains from one sample, sequenced in a study of T cell responses to AZD1222 COVID-19 vaccine. Assay used: immunoSEQ multiplex PCR; TCRdb lists only in-frame clones, some missing. The sample includes around 150,000 clones, approximately 92% seen only once; the top ten take under 4%. This material consisted of peripheral blood, taken 28 days after the second AZD1222 dose. The receptors were sampled from an adult who received the AZD1222 COVID-19 vaccine. CDR3s include the opening cysteine and the closing phenylalanine or tryptophan. A D gene is named only where the DNA matches it firmly. Clone size appears in some rows only: once, few, many, or a class for an expanded clone.

v_call	clone_size	j_call	d_call	cdr3_aa	cdr3_nt
TRBV21-1	.	TRBJ2-2	.	CASSNPRGAPESGELFF	TGTGCCAGCAGCAACCCCCGGGGGGCGCCGGAATCCGGGGAGCTGTTTTTT
TRBV4-1	.	TRBJ1-5	.	CASSQVGDQPQHF	TGCGCCAGCAGCCAAGTAGGAGATCAGCCCCAGCATTTT
TRBV6-1	.	TRBJ1-4	TRBD1	CASSSQGGRGEKLFF	TGTGCCAGCAGTTCGCAGGGGGGGCGTGGAGAAAAACTGTTTTTT
TRBV4-1	.	TRBJ2-1	TRBD2	CASSQDSSGSYNEQFF	TGCGCCAGCAGCCAGGACTCTAGCGGGAGCTACAATGAGCAGTTCTTC
TRBV3-1/TRBV3-2	.	TRBJ1-1	.	CASRPDGMNTEAFF	TGTGCCAGCAGACCCGACGGGATGAACACTGAAGCTTTCTTT
TRBV7-9	.	TRBJ1-1	TRBD1	CASSPTGGTEAFF	TGTGCCAGCAGCCCCACAGGGGGTACTGAAGCTTTCTTT
TRBV7-9	.	TRBJ2-7	.	CASSLAGDEQYF	TGTGCCAGCAGCTTAGCTGGTGACGAGCAGTACTTC
TRBV5-1	.	TRBJ1-1	.	CASSLDSLGGTEAFF	TGCGCCAGCAGCTTGGATAGTCTAGGGGGCACTGAAGCTTTCTTT
TRBV11-2	once	TRBJ2-1	.	CASSLRNQKYNEQFF	TGTGCCAGTTCCCTCCGGAACCAGAAATACAATGAGCAGTTCTTC
TRBV19	.	TRBJ2-3	TRBD1	CASSSPDRYEDTQYF	TGTGCCAGTAGTTCCCCGGACAGGTATGAAGATACGCAGTATTTT
TRBV4-2	.	TRBJ1-5	TRBD1	CASSPPGRGPSNQPQHF	TGTGCCAGCAGCCCCCCAGGCAGGGGGCCTAGCAATCAGCCCCAGCATTTT
TRBV10-3	.	TRBJ1-4	.	CAISGGLDEKLFF	TGTGCCATTTCCGGGGGGTTAGATGAAAAACTGTTTTTT
TRBV30	.	TRBJ1-1	TRBD1	CAWSARGRGRLRNTEAFF	TGTGCCTGGAGTGCCAGGGGGAGGGGGCGCTTGAGAAACACTGAAGCTTTCTTT
TRBV5-1	.	TRBJ2-7	.	CASSSRAASYEQYF	TGCGCCAGCAGCTCTCGGGCGGCGTCCTACGAGCAGTACTTC
TRBV5-4	.	TRBJ2-1	TRBD2	CASSPVPSGTLHEQFF	TGTGCCAGCAGCCCCGTTCCTAGCGGGACCCTCCATGAGCAGTTCTTC
TRBV27	.	TRBJ2-1	TRBD1	CASSFRGRYNEQFF	TGTGCCAGCAGTTTTAGGGGGCGCTACAATGAGCAGTTCTTC
TRBV7-9	.	TRBJ2-2	.	CASSLEFTGELFF	TGTGCCAGCAGCTTAGAGTTCACCGGGGAGCTGTTTTTT
TRBV10-1	.	TRBJ2-2	.	CASSERGTSSGGELFF	TGCGCCAGCAGTGAGCGCGGGACATCGTCTGGCGGGGAGCTGTTTTTT
TRBV7-9	.	TRBJ2-7	TRBD2	CASTAGTSTTEQYF	TGTGCCAGCACCGCCGGGACTAGTACAACCGAGCAGTACTTC
TRBV3-1/TRBV3-2	once	TRBJ1-4	.	CASSQLEEKLFF	TGTGCCAGCAGCCAACTTGAGGAAAAACTGTTTTTT
TRBV15	.	TRBJ2-6	.	CATSRDGSGANVLTF	TGTGCCACCAGCAGAGACGGATCTGGGGCCAACGTCCTGACTTTC
TRBV12-3/TRBV12-4	.	TRBJ2-5	.	CASSLQETQYF	TGTGCCAGCAGTTTACAAGAGACCCAGTACTTC
TRBV5-1	.	TRBJ2-7	TRBD1	CASSLQGQAYEQYF	TGCGCCAGCAGCTTGCAGGGACAGGCCTACGAGCAGTACTTC
TRBV13	.	TRBJ1-5	.	CASSNLSTLVSNQPQHF	TGTGCCAGCAGCAACCTCTCGACGCTTGTCAGCAATCAGCCCCAGCATTTT
TRBV5-1	.	TRBJ1-1	.	CASSWDGQPNTEAFF	TGCGCCAGCAGCTGGGATGGACAACCGAACACTGAAGCTTTCTTT
TRBV28	.	TRBJ2-1	.	CASIWGGGSSYNEQFF	TGTGCCAGCATTTGGGGCGGCGGATCCTCCTACAATGAGCAGTTCTTC
TRBV5-6	once	TRBJ2-5	TRBD1	CASSFPGTGRETQYF	TGTGCCAGCAGCTTTCCGGGGACAGGGAGAGAGACCCAGTACTTC
TRBV3-1/TRBV3-2	.	TRBJ2-1	TRBD2	CASSQDRGGTSYNEQFF	TGTGCCAGCAGCCAAGATCGGGGGGGGACCTCCTACAATGAGCAGTTCTTC
TRBV9	.	TRBJ2-2	.	CASSAGLLGNTGELFF	TGTGCCAGCAGCGCGGGACTCCTGGGGAACACCGGGGAGCTGTTTTTT